The clone carrying this TCR beta chain was observed once. The ends lost 8 bases at V and 5 bases at J; junction bases unmatched: 14. The CDR3 sequence is 15 residues long. Germline V lookup: CDR1 SEHNR, CDR2 FQNEAQ (reference sequence). These data originate in a study of blood T cell repertoires in COVID-19. The method was immunoSEQ multiplex PCR; TCRdb's version includes in-frame clones alone and lacks a portion of them. This table holds hundreds of thousands of clones, approximately 78% found once. Exposed participants encountered a COVID-19 case during the 2 weeks preceding study entry. Sequencing used PBMCs or T cells enriched from blood (not recorded which). This TCR came from a man aged 40-50 years who had been exposed to COVID-19. The genes are TRBV7-9 and TRBJ2-7, with 8 positions matching TRBD2. Here the CDR3 DNA reads TGTGCCAGCCGCAACTCCAAAGAGCGGGAGAACGAGCAGTACTTC. Its translation is CASRNSKERENEQYF. The variable domain in full, with the rest retrieved from reference TRBV7-9 and TRBJ2-7, is DTGVSQNPRHKITKRGQNVTFRCDPISEHNRLYWYRQTLGQGPEFLTYFQNEAQLEKSRLLSDRFSAERPKGSFSTLEIQRTEQGDSAMYLCASRNSKERENEQYFGPGTRLTVT.